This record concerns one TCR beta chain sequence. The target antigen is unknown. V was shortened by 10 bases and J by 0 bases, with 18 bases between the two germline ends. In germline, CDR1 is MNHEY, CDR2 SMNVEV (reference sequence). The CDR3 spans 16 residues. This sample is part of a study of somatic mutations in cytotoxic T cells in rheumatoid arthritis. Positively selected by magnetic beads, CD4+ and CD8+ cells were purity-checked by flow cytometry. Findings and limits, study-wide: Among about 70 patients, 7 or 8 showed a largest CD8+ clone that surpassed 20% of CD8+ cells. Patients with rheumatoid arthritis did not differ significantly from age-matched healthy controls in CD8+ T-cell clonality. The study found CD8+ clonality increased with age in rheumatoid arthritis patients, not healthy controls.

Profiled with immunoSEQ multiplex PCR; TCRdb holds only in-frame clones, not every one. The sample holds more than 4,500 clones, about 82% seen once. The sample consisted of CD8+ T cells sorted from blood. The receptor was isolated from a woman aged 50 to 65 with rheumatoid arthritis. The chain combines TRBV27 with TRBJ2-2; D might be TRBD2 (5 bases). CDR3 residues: CATSGRGVSNTGELFF. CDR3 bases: TGTGCCACCTCGGGGAGAGGAGTTTCGAACACCGGGGAGCTGTTTTTT.